The 15 T cell receptor beta chains reported below all come from one sample, sequenced in a study of monozygotic twins with inflammatory bowel disease (dated by TCRdb to the late 2010s). Library preparation used 5' RACE. The data were produced on an Illumina HiSeq 2500. TCRdb reprocessed the reads and provides one entry for every CDR3 protein sequence; no DNA is given. The sample's table lists a count of around 410,000 distinct CDR3 sequences. Jointly, the top ten make up around 2.4% of the sample. The sequenced sample consisted of blood. Every receptor here comes from a human donor with ulcerative colitis or Crohn's disease, or a healthy co-twin of an affected twin (not recorded which).

The chain joins TRBV7-2 to TRBJ1-2; absent DNA, TCRdb's TRBD1 call cannot be checked. The CDR3 covers 15 residues. Germline CDR1 SGHTA, CDR2 FQGNSA. CDR3 amino acids: CASSPQALTPGGYTF.

The rearrangement links TRBV12-3 or TRBV12-4 to TRBJ1-6; no DNA is available, so the TRBD1 call from TCRdb remains unchecked. The CDR3 has 17 residues. CDR3 sequence reads: CASSLSTGGGHNSPLHF.

V and J are TRBV7-2 and TRBJ2-5; the TCRdb D gene call, TRBD1, has no DNA to confirm it. The germline V gene encodes CDR1 SGHTA and CDR2 FQGNSA. The CDR3 sequence is 15 residues long. The chain's CDR3 is CASIPPGQGQETQYF.

J is TRBJ2-1 and V is TRBV28. The CDR3 contains 14 residues. Germline V gene lookup returns CDR1 MDHEN and CDR2 SYDVKM. The chain's CDR3 is CASRTAATYNEQFF.

The V and J genes are TRBV4-3 and TRBJ2-6; TCRdb's assignment of TRBD1 cannot be checked, as there is no DNA. Germline loops: CDR1 LGHNA, CDR2 YSLEER. CDR3 length: 20 amino acids. This CDR3 reads CASSQVAEVGQVAGANVLTF.

The V and J genes are TRBV5-1 and TRBJ2-1. There are 13 residues in the CDR3. The germline CDR1 and CDR2 sequences are SGHRS and YFSETQ. CDR3: CASSRVGDNEQFF.

The chain combines TRBV7-9 with TRBJ1-4; TCRdb picks TRBD1, but there is no DNA to check that call. Germline V gives CDR1 SEHNR, CDR2 FQNEAQ (reference sequence). The length of the CDR3 is 13 residues. CDR3 loop: CASSLATGGKLFF.

The chain is built from TRBV20-1 and TRBJ2-3. The CDR3 has 15 residues. Germline CDR1 reads DFQATT; CDR2 reads SNEGSKA (reference sequence). This chain's CDR3 is CSAREGVSGTDTQYF.

The chain carries TRBV7-2 and TRBJ2-5; TCRdb returns TRBD1, unconfirmable since there is no DNA. The germline V gene encodes CDR1 SGHTA and CDR2 FQGNSA. The CDR3 spans 13 residues. This CDR3 is CASSRGREETQYF.

This chain links TRBV6-6 with TRBJ1-1. CDR1 is MNHNY and CDR2 is SVGAGI in the germline V gene (reference sequence). This CDR3 has 12 amino acids. The CDR3 spells CASSIMRAEAFF.

V usage is TRBV28 and J usage is TRBJ1-5; checking the TCRdb D call of TRBD1 is not possible without DNA. This CDR3 has 15 amino acids. Germline V gene data show CDR1 as MDHEN and CDR2 as SYDVKM. CDR3 sequence: CASSLGQHSNQPQHF.

The chain joins TRBV9 to TRBJ2-4; TCRdb returns TRBD2, unconfirmable since there is no DNA. The CDR3 is 16 amino acids. The germline V gene encodes CDR1 SGDLS and CDR2 YYNGEE. CDR3 sequence: CASSAGTSGRKNIQYF.

The V and J genes are TRBV11-2 and TRBJ2-6. CDR1 is SGHAT and CDR2 is FQNNGV in the germline V gene. This CDR3 spans 18 amino acids. The CDR3 reads CASSLVTKRLSGANVLTF.

The chain joins TRBV6-6 to TRBJ2-7. This CDR3 region has 13 residues. Germline lookup yields CDR1 MNHNY and CDR2 SVGAGI (reference sequence). The CDR3 sequence: CASSTRQDYEQYF.

The chain uses TRBV6-5 and TRBJ2-3. The CDR3 contains 13 residues. Per the germline V gene, CDR1 is MNHEY and CDR2 is SVGAGI. The chain's CDR3 is CASSYSGTDTQYF.